This T cell receptor beta chain was recorded in a study of cytomegalovirus exposure and HLA in healthy donors (dated by TCRdb to about 2017). For the study in its entirety: An earlier analysis of roughly 610 of the donors reported 276 Gb of sequence data and around 120 million unique TCR beta sequences obtained from about 200 million T cells. A few DR-DQ haplotypes were handled as single units for association and clustering because linkage in the cohort was strong. Among the roughly 410 genotyped donors, roughly 80% belonged to the genetic ancestry cluster associated with self-reported Caucasian donors. Using immunosequencing, the study profiled T cell repertoires from about 620 subjects and related those repertoires to cytomegalovirus serostatus. Around 320 gigabases of sequencing data and 80 million or so unique TCR sequences were included in an early release covering about 700 HLA-typed donors. To decide whether each TCR beta V gene segment behaved as functional or pseudogenic, an earlier analysis of fewer than 750 of the donors relied on high-throughput TCR beta sequencing. The aim of the study was to test whether cataloging public T cell receptors could identify signatures of past pathogen exposure. Donor age, sex, ethnicity and CMV serostatus were compiled together with the repertoire data. A later analysis re-analyzed previously published TCR beta repertoires from 600 to 850 donors and added high-resolution HLA genotyping to study TCR occurrence patterns. Every discovery cohort repertoire had been produced on one sequencing platform. Typing coverage differed by locus: A, B, C, DRB1 and DQB1 were typed in about 620-630 donors, DQA1 in 500 to 550, DPA1 in around 600, and DPB1 in just under 490. HLA typing included class I and class II loci at four-digit resolution. Among some 400 genotyped donors of the cohort, an average of about 220,000 unique TCR beta nucleotide sequences was sequenced per donor, of which about 18% were non-productive. A later genetic analysis used genome-wide SNP genotypes for about 65% of the roughly 670 donors, treating that subset as a discovery cohort. The study combined high-throughput TCR immunosequencing, statistical association of individual TCRs with disease status, and machine learning to predict cytomegalovirus infection status. Along with the approximately 600-subject first cohort, a separate validation cohort of over a hundred different subjects was used. Rather than drawing on any new phenotypic data, the later analysis identified candidate immune exposures from TCR beta sequences and the way those sequences occurred across donors. General findings and caveats noted by the study authors: In a later analysis, HLA-associated TCR beta chains showed more clonal expansion and lower generation probabilities than non-associated chains that were equally common. Sequencing depth was assumed to be roughly uniform across donors in the presence/absence analyses, though that assumption may not hold. In a later analysis, most CMV-associated TCR beta chains were found to appear HLA-restricted, with HLA associations seemingly driven largely by CMV exposure. While some public TCRs were present in many individuals, most TCR sequences turned up only very rarely across donors. Three of the identified cytomegalovirus-associated TCR beta chains were confirmed in vitro to be specific for cytomegalovirus antigens. An association between a missense DCLRE1C variant and V-gene and J-gene trimming of TCR beta chains was found in a later genetic analysis and replicated in an independent cohort. For the cohort, immune exposure information was limited to CMV serostatus. Linkage disequilibrium might explain the correlated functional status among segregating V segments, but an unknown experimental factor could not be excluded. The sequencing pipeline was judged likely to have produced a cluster of highly shared sequence variants as a technical artifact. When HLA alleles, especially DR and DQ, strongly co-occurred, TCR associations were difficult to assign to individual alleles. In a later analysis, several top co-occurrence clusters were reported to appear linked to parvovirus B19, influenza, CMV and Epstein-Barr virus. According to a later analysis, TCR association rates differed among HLA loci, with DRB1 alleles showing the most associated TCRs and HLA-C alleles showing the fewest. An earlier analysis of around 500 of the donors showed that most TCR beta V segments appeared in productive rearrangements either about 87% or about 30% of the time, which broadly matched IMGT annotations. The cohort was sequenced for TCR beta chains only, and without alpha or paired-chain data the features that could be detected were limited. A further reported finding was that TCR beta sequences accurately predicted the HLA-A and HLA-B alleles for most subjects in the first cohort. A later analysis associated 16,951 TCR beta sequences with specific HLA alleles at a false discovery rate of 0.05. Because HLA typing was missing for some donors at each locus, association tests included only the typed subset. The authors suggested that the approach could potentially be generalized to other disease states and immunological phenotypes. Cytomegalovirus status was reported to be diagnosed by the classifier with high specificity and sensitivity in both the original and validation cohorts. A total of 164 TCR beta chains were listed by the study as associated with cytomegalovirus. Because counts were too low, more than 15 rarely observed V segments, including chromosome 9 orphons, were left out of the earlier analysis of approximately 500 of the donors. Compared with the approximately 670-donor mean, donors in an Asian-associated ancestry cluster had fewer N-insertions in productive TCRs, according to a later genetic analysis.

Library preparation employed the immunoSEQ multiplex PCR assay. A mixture of 60 forward primers for TCR Vbeta segments and 13 reverse primers for TCR Jbeta segments was used in the multiplex PCR. The CDR3 region of rearranged TCR beta genes was amplified from genomic DNA with a multiplex PCR assay. Amplified TCR beta libraries were sequenced as 87-base-pair reads on the Illumina HiSeq System. The original methods were these. A later analysis tallied 70 million to 100 million unique TCR beta chains across the approximately 670 repertoires, and some 10 million of those chains were shared by two or more donors. A nearest-neighbor algorithm error-corrected the raw reads and collapsed the reads into unique sequences, merging closely related sequences to remove PCR and sequencing errors. V, D and J gene segments were assigned by aligning CDR3 sequences to IMGT reference sequences. Each retained sequence needed at least a six-nucleotide match to both a V gene segment and a J gene segment. A rearrangement counted as productive if the CDR3 had no stop codons and remained in frame with V and J, and every other rearrangement counted as non-productive. Following IMGT convention, CDR3 was defined as the stretch from the second conserved V-encoded cysteine to the conserved J-encoded phenylalanine. The earlier analysis of more than 450 of the donors excluded sequences that lacked an unambiguous match to a single V gene segment. An earlier analysis of approximately 590 of the donors called V segments functional above 56.7% productive rearrangements and segregating when the between-donor standard deviation exceeded 5%. A statistical classification framework was built to diagnose cytomegalovirus status from the catalog of TCR beta chain sequences. V and J gene assignment, in a later analysis, came from comparing TCR nucleotide sequences with IMGT/GENE-DB human TR gene sequences. A later analysis assigned CDR3 sequences and most-parsimonious VDJ recombination scenarios with the TCRdist pipeline. In a later analysis, each TCR beta chain was defined by its CDR3 amino acid sequence together with its V-gene family, and reads lacking a unique V-gene family were excluded. In a later analysis, 550 to 650 highly shared, low-generation-probability nucleotide sequences were removed to address suspected cross-contamination and a sequencing artifact. In a later analysis, a clonal expansion index for each public chain was calculated from normalized within-repertoire ranks of inferred template counts. A later analysis computed generation probabilities with a VDJ recombination model fitted to out-of-frame rearrangements, and checked the results against IGoR. Hypergeometric tests were used in a later analysis to score TCR-TCR, TCR-HLA and TCR-CMV co-occurrence, with a repertoire-size bias correction applied to the TCR pairs. To estimate false discovery rates, a later analysis permuted the HLA or CMV assignments 20 times. In a later analysis, co-occurring TCRs were grouped using DBSCAN, and TCRdist sequence similarity was added for clustering within HLA-allele-positive subsets. Repertoires with fewer than 30,000 or more than 120,000 public chains were left out of co-occurrence clustering, as were several repertoires with anomalous nucleotide sharing. TCRdb limited this immuneACCESS table to in-frame rearrangements with V and J called. A share of clones is missing; checked studies link under half to unresolved V genes, and the rest is unexplained. V and J calls and clone size are given by that table; D and trimming were obtained from the DNA. The sample records about 120,000 clones, approximately 70% of which are singletons. 1.5% to 1.7% of the sample comes from the top ten.

The sample holds a few counts of this clone. This receptor's antigen is unknown. The record has no base qualities; no much larger clone is one base away. The cohort was made up of 500 to 800 healthy bone marrow donors. At the time of sampling, every cohort member was nominally healthy, though immune exposures that went unrecorded were likely present. The donor was CMV seronegative and belonged to the group of approximately 320 seronegative cohort members. A peripheral blood sample was collected from each donor, and TCR beta sequencing was performed on peripheral blood mononuclear cells. The Qiagen DNeasy Blood Extraction Kit was used to extract genomic DNA from the blood cell samples. Sequencing used PBMCs. The receptor's source is a man younger than 30 in good health and CMV-seronegative.

The DNA reads TGTGCCAGCAGTTTTGCTACCGGGACTGGGATCAATGAGCAGTTCTTC. Protein translation: CASSFATGTGINEQFF. The sequence links TRBV6-5 to TRBJ2-1; TRBD2 is perhaps the D gene, given 6 matching bases. Via the germline V gene, CDR1 is MNHEY and CDR2 SVGAGI. Measured from the cysteine to the phenylalanine, the CDR3 is 16 residues long. CDR3 DNA is the only sequence kept; it has 48 bases, read in frame from the first base. V loses 4 bases of germline sequence and J loses 6 bases, and the interval between the two ends is 19 bases.